The table lists the clone carrying this TCR beta chain with a few counts. Its antigen remains unidentified. Data came from immunoSEQ multiplex PCR; TCRdb stores just in-frame clones and leaves some out. The sample gives some 900 clones, roughly 21% of which show up once; 13% is in the top ten. Sample treatment: randomized to nivolumab then ipilimumab (arm A) or the reverse (arm B). The data were obtained in a study of sequential checkpoint blockade in melanoma. At the level of the study: Matched biopsies came pretreatment and at week 13 for some 21 patients. Study-wide results and caveats: In arm A, pretreatment tumor clonality was associated with response. Rising tumor T-cell fraction and clonality meant about 30 times likelier benefit. T-cell fraction and clonality followed PD-L1 and CD8+ counts, not mutational load.

The V end was cut by 6 bases, the J end by 6 bases, with 13 bases between. This CDR3 spans 13 amino acids. This chain links TRBV23-1 with TRBJ2-3, with D possibly matching TRBD2 (6 bases). TRBV23-1 is classed as an ORF, of uncertain function. The sequence came from a human donor with melanoma. This sample comprised tumor tissue (inferred from file names), obtained from a patient given nivolumab and ipilimumab in sequence. The CDR3 DNA follows: TGCGCCAGCAGCTTGGCGGGGCCTGATACGCAGTATTTT. It yields the protein CASSLAGPDTQYF.